This entry is about one TCR beta chain. The antigen is undetermined. These data belong to a study of cytomegalovirus exposure and HLA in healthy donors. Study-level background: An earlier analysis identified 117 million unique TCR beta sequences in about 190 million T cells. Study-wide points: The later analysis indicated that the majority of CMV-associated TCR beta chains appeared HLA-restricted. Previous analysis showed most TCR beta V segments were productive about 87% or about 30% of the time.

V lost 4 bases, J lost 5 bases, and 4 bases stayed unmatched. The CDR3 runs 15 residues. CDR1 and CDR2 from the germline V gene are LGHNA and YNFKEQ. Primers included in the PCR were 60 Vbeta and 13 Jbeta primers. Profiled with immunoSEQ multiplex PCR; TCRdb holds only in-frame clones, not every one. The data show about 120,000 clones, approximately 72% seen once. Sequencing was done on a sample of PBMCs. This receptor was taken from a man in his 60s in good health and CMV-seropositive. V is TRBV4-2 and J is TRBJ1-6, with 8 bases matching TRBD1. For the CDR3, the DNA is TGTGCCAGCAGCCGTAGGGGACAGGATAATTCACCCCTCCACTTT. It translates to CASSRRGQDNSPLHF.